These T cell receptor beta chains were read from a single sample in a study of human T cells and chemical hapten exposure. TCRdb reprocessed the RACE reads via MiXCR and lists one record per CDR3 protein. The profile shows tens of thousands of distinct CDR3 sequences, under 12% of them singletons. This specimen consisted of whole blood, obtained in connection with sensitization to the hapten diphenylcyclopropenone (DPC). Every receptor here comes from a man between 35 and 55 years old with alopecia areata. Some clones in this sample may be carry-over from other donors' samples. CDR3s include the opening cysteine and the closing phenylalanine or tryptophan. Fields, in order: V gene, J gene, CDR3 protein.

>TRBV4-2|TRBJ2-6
CASSQETGSGANVLTF
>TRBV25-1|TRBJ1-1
CASRTGREAFF
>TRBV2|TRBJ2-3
CASSEGQRSTDTQYF
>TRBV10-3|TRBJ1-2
CAISRRRARGGYTF
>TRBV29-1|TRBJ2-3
CSVGGDRGLEDTQYF
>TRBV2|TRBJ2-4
CASSEDTSGIYIQYF
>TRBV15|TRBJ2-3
CATSRLQGTDTQYF
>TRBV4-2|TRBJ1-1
CASSQDWGGQTEAFF
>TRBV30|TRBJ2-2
CAWSRGAGELFF
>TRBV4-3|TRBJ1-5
CASSLGAGGASNQPQHF
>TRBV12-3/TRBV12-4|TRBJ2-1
CASSLNPQSYNEQFF
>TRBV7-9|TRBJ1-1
CASSLDQGSAEAFF
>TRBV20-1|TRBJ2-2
CSVTRGTGELFF
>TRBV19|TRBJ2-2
CASDPRGRSGTGELFF
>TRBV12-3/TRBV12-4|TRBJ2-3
CASSFSGTDTQYF
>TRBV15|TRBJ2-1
CATSRDKGGLVYNEQFF
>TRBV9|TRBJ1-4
CASSRALATNEKLFF
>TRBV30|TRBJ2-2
CAWSVIGGTGELFF
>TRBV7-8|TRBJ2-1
CASSLVPTSGITGEQFF
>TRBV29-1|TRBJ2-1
CSVAAGSNEQFF
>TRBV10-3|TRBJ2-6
CAAGAGTHYNVLTF
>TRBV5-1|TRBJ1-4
CASSPGPGGEKLFF
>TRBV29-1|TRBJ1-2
CSVDGTGSSALDYGYTF
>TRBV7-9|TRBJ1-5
CASSPGQTVIEPQHF
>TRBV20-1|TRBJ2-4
CSEGKFAAKNIQYF
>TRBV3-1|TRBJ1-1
CASSQAGRGSTEAFF